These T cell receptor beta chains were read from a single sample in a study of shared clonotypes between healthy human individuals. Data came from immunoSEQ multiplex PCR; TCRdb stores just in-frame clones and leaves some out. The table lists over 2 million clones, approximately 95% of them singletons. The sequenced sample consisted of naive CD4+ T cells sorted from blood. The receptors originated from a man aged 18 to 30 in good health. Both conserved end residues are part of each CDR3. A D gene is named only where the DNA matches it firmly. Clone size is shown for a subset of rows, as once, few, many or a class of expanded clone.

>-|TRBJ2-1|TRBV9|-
CASAVLGANNEQFF
TGTGCCAGCGCAGTTTTGGGGGCGAACAATGAGCAGTTCTTC
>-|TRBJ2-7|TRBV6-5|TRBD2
CASSRTSGTFYEQYF
TGTGCCAGCAGCAGGACTAGCGGGACGTTCTACGAGCAGTACTTC
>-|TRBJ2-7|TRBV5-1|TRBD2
CASSLPGLAGGPNEQYF
TGCGCCAGCAGCCTTCCGGGACTAGCGGGAGGGCCGAACGAGCAGTACTTC
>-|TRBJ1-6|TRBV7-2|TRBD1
CASSRTGEGSPLHF
TGTGCCAGCAGCCGGACAGGGGAAGGTTCACCCCTCCACTTT
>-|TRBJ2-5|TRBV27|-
CASRRLLSNQETQYF
TGTGCCAGCAGGCGGCTTCTTTCAAACCAAGAGACCCAGTACTTC
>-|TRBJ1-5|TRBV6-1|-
CASSLEGGQPQHF
TGTGCCAGCAGCCTAGAGGGAGGTCAGCCCCAGCATTTT
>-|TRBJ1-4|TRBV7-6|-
CASSPQREKLFF
TGTGCCAGCAGCCCCCAGCGCGAAAAACTGTTTTTT
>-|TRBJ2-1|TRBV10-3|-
CATTPRGDRLGDEQFF
TGTGCCACTACGCCCCGGGGCGACAGACTTGGCGATGAGCAGTTCTTC
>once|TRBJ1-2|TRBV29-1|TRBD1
CSVGRGLNYGYTF
TGCAGCGTTGGCAGGGGGCTCAACTATGGCTACACCTTC
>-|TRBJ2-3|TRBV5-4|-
CASSLGYSTDTQYF
TGTGCCAGCAGCTTGGGGTATAGCACAGATACGCAGTATTTT
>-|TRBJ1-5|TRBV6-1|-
CANSVGSNQPQHF
TGTGCCAACAGTGTCGGTAGCAATCAGCCCCAGCATTTT
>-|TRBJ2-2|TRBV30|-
CASYRVTMNTGELFF
TGTGCGTCCTACAGGGTCACGATGAACACCGGGGAGCTGTTTTTT
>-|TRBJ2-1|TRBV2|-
CASSESNEQFF
TGTGCCAGCAGTGAGAGTAATGAGCAGTTCTTC
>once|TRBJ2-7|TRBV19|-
CASSPWGSSYEQYF
TGTGCCAGTAGTCCATGGGGGAGCTCCTACGAGCAGTACTTC
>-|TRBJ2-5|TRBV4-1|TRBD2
CASSRGLADETQYF
TGCGCCAGCAGCCGAGGACTAGCGGATGAGACCCAGTACTTC
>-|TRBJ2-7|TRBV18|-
CASSPGTQNYEQYF
TGTGCCAGCTCACCCGGGACACAAAACTACGAGCAGTACTTC
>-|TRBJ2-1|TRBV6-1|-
CASSGVSTAGDNEQFF
TGTGCCAGCAGTGGAGTAAGTACAGCCGGCGACAATGAGCAGTTCTTC
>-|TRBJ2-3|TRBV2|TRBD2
CASSVRDYLTDTQYF
TGTGCCAGCAGTGTCCGGGACTACCTCACAGATACGCAGTATTTT
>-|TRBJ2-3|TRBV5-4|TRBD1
CASSKGQETDTQYF
TGTGCCAGCAGCAAAGGACAGGAGACAGATACGCAGTATTTT
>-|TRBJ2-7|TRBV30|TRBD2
CAWTRTGLAGVEQYF
TGTGCCTGGACGCGAACGGGACTAGCGGGAGTTGAGCAGTACTTC
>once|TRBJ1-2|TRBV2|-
CASSPTAYGYTF
TGTGCCAGCAGTCCTACAGCGTATGGCTACACCTTC
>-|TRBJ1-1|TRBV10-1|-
CASSYDGGEAFF
TGCGCCAGCAGTTACGACGGGGGAGAAGCTTTCTTT
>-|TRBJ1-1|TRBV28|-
CASSPTGPDTEAFF
TGTGCCAGCAGTCCAACCGGACCGGACACTGAAGCTTTCTTT
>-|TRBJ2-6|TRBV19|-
CASSIAPESLGANVLTF
TGTGCCAGTAGTATAGCCCCAGAGTCTCTGGGAGCCAACGTCCTGACTTTC
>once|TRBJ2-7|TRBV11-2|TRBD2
CASRRDLAGVYEQYF
TGTGCCAGCAGAAGGGACCTAGCGGGAGTCTACGAGCAGTACTTC
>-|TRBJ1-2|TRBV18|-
CASSPYGDLPPNYGYTF
TGTGCCAGCTCACCGTATGGGGATTTGCCCCCGAACTATGGCTACACCTTC
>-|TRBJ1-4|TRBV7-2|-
CASSTDGATNEKLFF
TGTGCCAGCAGCACAGACGGCGCAACTAATGAAAAACTGTTTTTT
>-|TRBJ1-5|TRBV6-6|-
CASTQGLNQPQHF
TGTGCCAGCACCCAGGGACTCAATCAGCCCCAGCATTTT
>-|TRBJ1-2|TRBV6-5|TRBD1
CASSRDSFGGHTF
TGTGCCAGCAGTCGGGACAGTTTCGGTGGCCACACCTTC
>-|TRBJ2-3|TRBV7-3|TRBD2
CASSATSGGTDTQYF
TGTGCCAGCAGCGCGACTAGCGGGGGCACAGATACGCAGTATTTT
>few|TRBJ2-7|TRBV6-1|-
CASSAQGSTEQYF
TGTGCCAGCAGTGCACAGGGATCTACCGAGCAGTACTTC
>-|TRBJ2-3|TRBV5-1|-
CASTHNREISDTQYF
TGCGCCAGCACTCATAACAGGGAAATATCAGATACGCAGTATTTT
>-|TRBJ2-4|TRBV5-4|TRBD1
CASSPGQGGNIQYF
TGTGCCAGCAGCCCGGGACAGGGAGGGAACATTCAGTACTTC
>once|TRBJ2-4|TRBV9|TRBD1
CASSGDRAEGKNIQYF
TGTGCCAGCAGCGGCGACAGGGCAGAGGGCAAAAACATTCAGTACTTC
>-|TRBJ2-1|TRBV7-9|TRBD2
CASSSTSGRGNEQFF
TGTGCCAGCAGCTCGACTAGCGGGAGAGGCAATGAGCAGTTCTTC
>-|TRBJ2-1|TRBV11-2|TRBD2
CASSLIAGGYNEQFF
TGTGCCAGCAGCTTGATAGCGGGGGGTTACAATGAGCAGTTCTTC
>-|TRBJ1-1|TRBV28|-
CASTPGRGRYTEAFF
TGTGCCAGCACCCCAGGGCGAGGCAGATACACTGAAGCTTTCTTT
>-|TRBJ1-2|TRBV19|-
CASRTAYYGYTF
TGTGCCAGTAGGACAGCCTATTATGGCTACACCTTC
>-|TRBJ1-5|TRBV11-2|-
CASSLVENQPQHF
TGTGCCAGCAGCTTAGTGGAGAACCAGCCCCAGCATTTT
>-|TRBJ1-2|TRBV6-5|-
CASSRGGVINYGYTF
TGTGCCAGCAGCCGGGGCGGGGTTATTAACTATGGCTACACCTTC
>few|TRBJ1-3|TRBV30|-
CAWSGGRISGNTIYF
TGTGCCTGGAGTGGGGGACGGATCTCTGGAAACACCATATATTTT
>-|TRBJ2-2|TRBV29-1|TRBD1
CSAGQGAGGELFF
TGCAGCGCGGGACAGGGGGCCGGCGGGGAGCTGTTTTTT
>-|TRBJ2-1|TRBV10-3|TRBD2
CAISESWAGGDNEQFF
TGTGCCATCAGTGAGTCTTGGGCGGGAGGGGACAATGAGCAGTTCTTC